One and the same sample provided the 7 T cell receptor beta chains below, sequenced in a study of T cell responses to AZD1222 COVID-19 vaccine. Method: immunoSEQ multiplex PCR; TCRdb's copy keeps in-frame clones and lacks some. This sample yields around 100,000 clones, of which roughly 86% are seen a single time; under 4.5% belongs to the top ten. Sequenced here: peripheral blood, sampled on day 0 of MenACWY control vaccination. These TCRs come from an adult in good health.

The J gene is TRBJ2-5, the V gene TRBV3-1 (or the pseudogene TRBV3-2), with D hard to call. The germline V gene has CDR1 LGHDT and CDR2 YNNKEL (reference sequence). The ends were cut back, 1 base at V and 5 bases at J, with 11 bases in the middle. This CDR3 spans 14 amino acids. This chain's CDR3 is CASSQGFSAETQYF. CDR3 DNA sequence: TGTGCCAGCAGCCAAGGGTTCAGCGCTGAGACCCAGTACTTC.

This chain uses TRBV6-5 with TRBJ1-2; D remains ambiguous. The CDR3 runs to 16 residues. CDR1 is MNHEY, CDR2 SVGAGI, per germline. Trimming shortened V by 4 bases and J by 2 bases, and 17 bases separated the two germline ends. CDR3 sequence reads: CASSSLVSHPNYGYTF. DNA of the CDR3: TGTGCCAGCAGTTCTCTAGTCTCACACCCGAACTATGGCTACACCTTC.

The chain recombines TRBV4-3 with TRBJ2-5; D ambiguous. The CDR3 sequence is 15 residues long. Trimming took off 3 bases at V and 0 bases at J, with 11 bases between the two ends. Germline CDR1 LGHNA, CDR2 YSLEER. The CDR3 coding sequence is TGCGCCAGCAGCCACCTAGGGCAAAACCAAGAGACCCAGTACTTC. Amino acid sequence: CASSHLGQNQETQYF.

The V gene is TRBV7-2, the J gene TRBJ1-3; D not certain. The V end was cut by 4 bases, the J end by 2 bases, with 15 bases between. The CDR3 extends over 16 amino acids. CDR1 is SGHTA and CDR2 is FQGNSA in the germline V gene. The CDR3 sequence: CASSSVIGVPGNTIYF. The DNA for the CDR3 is TGTGCCAGCAGCTCCGTAATTGGGGTTCCTGGAAACACCATATATTTT.

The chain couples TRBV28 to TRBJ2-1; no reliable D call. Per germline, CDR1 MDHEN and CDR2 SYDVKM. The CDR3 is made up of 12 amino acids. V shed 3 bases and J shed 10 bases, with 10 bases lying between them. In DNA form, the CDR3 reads TGTGCCAGCAGTTTTAAGCGTGGGGAGCAGTTCTTC. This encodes CASSFKRGEQFF.

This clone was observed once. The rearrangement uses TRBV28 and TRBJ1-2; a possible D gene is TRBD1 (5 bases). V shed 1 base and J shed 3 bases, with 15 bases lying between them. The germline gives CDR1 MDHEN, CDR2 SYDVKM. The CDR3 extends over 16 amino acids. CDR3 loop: CASSLSERGGYYGYTF. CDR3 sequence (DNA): TGTGCCAGCAGTTTATCAGAAAGGGGAGGTTACTATGGCTACACCTTC.

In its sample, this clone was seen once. The DNA of the CDR3 is TGTGCCAGCAGCGTAGCCCCTGAGGGGCCGAACACTGAAGCTTTCTTT. Translation gives CASSVAPEGPNTEAFF. The chain links TRBV9 to TRBJ1-1; D might be TRBD1 (5 bases). This CDR3 comprises 16 residues. Trimming left V 0 bases short and J 1 base short, with 13 bases between. Germline V CDR1 and CDR2: SGDLS, YYNGEE. Full variable domain (rest looked up from reference TRBV9 and TRBJ1-1): DSGVTQTPKHLITATGQRVTLRCSPRSGDLSVYWYQQSLDQGLQFLIQYYNGEERAKGNILERFSAQQFPDLHSELNLSSLELGDSALYFCASSVAPEGPNTEAFFGQGTRLTVV.